This is a list of T cell receptor beta chains from one sample in a study of T cell repertoires in cytomegalovirus infection. TCRdb itself ran the reads through MiXCR, one entry per CDR3 protein. Of around 530,000 distinct CDR3 sequences in the sample, 15% to 20% were seen once. The sequenced sample was CD8+ T cells from PBMCs. These receptors came from a human donor in good health (CMV status not recorded). Some clones in this sample may be carry-over from other donors' samples. Each CDR3 is given with its conserved first and last residue. A D gene is named only where the DNA matches it firmly. Part of the rows lack a size; the others show once, few, many or a class for expanded clones.

V gene,J gene,clone size,D gene,CDR3 protein,CDR3 DNA
TRBV24-1,TRBJ1-2,many,NA,CATTRSSSWGSGGYGYTF,TGTGCCACCACCAGATCCTCGTCGTGGGGATCTGGTGGCTATGGCTACACCTTC
TRBV7-6,TRBJ2-7,NA,NA,CASSLTGRPHEQYF,TGTGCCAGCAGCTTAACGGGACGCCCCCACGAGCAGTACTTC
TRBV7-9,TRBJ1-2,many,NA,CASSPGQGYTF,TGTGCCAGCAGCCCAGGGCAGGGCTACACCTTC
TRBV27,TRBJ1-2,NA,NA,CASRPFGVNYGYTF,TGTGCCAGCAGGCCCTTCGGGGTTAACTATGGCTACACCTTC
TRBV7-9,TRBJ2-1,NA,NA,CASSFASDEQFF,TGTGCCAGCAGCTTTGCAAGCGATGAGCAGTTCTTC
TRBV5-1,TRBJ2-7,NA,NA,CASSATGFHEQYF,TGCGCCAGCAGCGCCACGGGGTTCCACGAGCAGTACTTC
TRBV28,TRBJ1-2,NA,NA,CASRFKGGFYGYTF,TGTGCCAGCAGATTTAAAGGGGGGTTCTATGGCTACACCTTC
TRBV7-9,TRBJ2-3,many,TRBD2,CASSLLGLGGTDTQYF,TGTGCCAGCAGCCTACTGGGACTAGGGGGCACAGATACGCAGTATTTT
TRBV20-1,TRBJ2-7,NA,TRBD1,CSAPSNWDSYEQYF,TGCAGTGCTCCATCCAATTGGGACAGCTACGAGCAGTACTTC
TRBV7-9,TRBJ2-7,NA,NA,CASSLATDGLHEQYF,TGTGCCAGCAGCTTAGCGACGGACGGGCTGCACGAGCAGTACTTC
TRBV6-5,TRBJ2-1,few,TRBD2,CASSLSGAETYNEQFF,TGTGCCAGCAGCCTTAGCGGGGCAGAAACCTACAATGAGCAGTTCTTC
TRBV10-3,TRBJ2-7,NA,NA,CAISGPTASYEQYF,TGTGCCATCAGTGGCCCCACGGCTAGCTACGAGCAGTACTTC
TRBV6-6,TRBJ1-1,few,TRBD1,CASTYRDRNTEAFF,TGTGCCAGCACCTACAGGGACAGGAACACTGAAGCTTTCTTT
TRBV19,TRBJ1-6,many,NA,CASSISAARSSPLHF,TGTGCCAGTAGTATAAGCGCGGCGCGATCTTCACCCCTCCACTTT
TRBV7-3,TRBJ2-1,many,NA,CASSLTYGELGNEQFF,TGTGCCAGCAGCTTAACGTACGGGGAGCTAGGCAATGAGCAGTTCTTC
TRBV6-5,TRBJ1-6,NA,TRBD1,CASSADRGGSPLHF,TGTGCCAGCAGTGCGGACAGGGGCGGATCACCCCTCCACTTT
TRBV7-8,TRBJ1-5,many,NA,CASSPRAPNGIGNQPQHF,TGTGCCAGCAGCCCCCGGGCTCCCAACGGGATCGGTAATCAGCCCCAGCATTTT
TRBV29-1,TRBJ1-1,NA,NA,CSASPWAENTEAFF,TGCAGCGCCTCTCCTTGGGCGGAGAACACTGAAGCTTTCTTT
TRBV6-6,TRBJ2-5,NA,TRBD2,CASSGGANSETQYF,TGTGCCAGTAGCGGGGGGGCAAATTCGGAGACCCAGTACTTC
TRBV7-3,TRBJ1-2,many,NA,CASSLEGGPNYGYTF,TGTGCCAGCAGCCTCGAGGGCGGGCCTAACTATGGCTACACCTTC
TRBV27,TRBJ2-3,many,NA,CASSLSTTDTQYF,TGTGCCAGCAGTTTATCGACGACAGATACGCAGTATTTT
TRBV24-1,TRBJ2-2,NA,NA,CATSDWEEANTGELFF,TGTGCCACCAGTGATTGGGAGGAAGCGAACACCGGGGAGCTGTTTTTT
TRBV18,TRBJ1-4,NA,NA,CASSPLRRTNGEKLFF,TGTGCCAGCTCACCACTACGGCGGACAAACGGAGAAAAACTGTTTTTT
TRBV20-1,TRBJ2-1,few,NA,CSVPDYNNEQFF,TGCAGTGTACCGGACTACAACAATGAGCAGTTCTTC
TRBV7-9,TRBJ2-2,many,TRBD1,CASSGPGQGTGELFF,TGTGCCAGCAGCGGCCCGGGACAGGGCACCGGGGAGCTGTTTTTT
TRBV6-1,TRBJ1-1,NA,NA,CASSPLPAGTEAFF,TGTGCCAGCAGTCCCCTCCCGGCGGGCACTGAAGCTTTCTTT
TRBV7-2,TRBJ2-7,many,NA,CASSLEISGYEQYF,TGTGCCAGCAGCTTAGAAATTAGCGGCTACGAGCAGTACTTC
TRBV20-1,TRBJ1-3,few,NA,CSARDQGNGNTIYF,TGCAGTGCTAGAGATCAGGGTAATGGAAACACCATATATTTT
TRBV4-2,TRBJ2-2,few,TRBD1,CASSPLQGTGELFF,TGTGCCAGCAGCCCCCTACAGGGGACCGGGGAGCTGTTTTTT
TRBV5-6,TRBJ2-7,few,NA,CASSFLTEGDEQYF,TGTGCCAGCAGCTTTTTAACGGAAGGCGACGAGCAGTACTTC
TRBV7-9,TRBJ2-2,NA,TRBD2,CASSTSTSGRSDTGELFF,TGTGCCAGCAGCACTTCGACTAGCGGGAGGTCTGACACCGGGGAGCTGTTTTTT
TRBV7-9,TRBJ2-1,many,NA,CASSLAYPGAQGGEQFF,TGTGCCAGCAGCTTAGCGTACCCAGGAGCCCAGGGGGGTGAGCAGTTCTTC
TRBV12-3/TRBV12-4,TRBJ1-3,many,NA,CASSPPTSSGNTIYF,TGTGCCAGCAGCCCCCCGACAAGCTCTGGAAACACCATATATTTT
TRBV6-5,TRBJ2-5,few,TRBD2,CASGSGGNQETQYF,TGTGCCAGCGGAAGCGGGGGTAACCAAGAGACCCAGTACTTC
TRBV27,TRBJ1-5,many,NA,CASSPSGGESNQPQHF,TGTGCCAGCAGTCCCTCAGGAGGGGAGAGCAATCAGCCCCAGCATTTT
TRBV29-1,TRBJ2-1,NA,TRBD2,CSVGGGGYNEQFF,TGCAGCGTTGGGGGGGGAGGCTACAATGAGCAGTTCTTC
TRBV19,TRBJ1-1,NA,NA,CASSIGKTEAFF,TGTGCCAGTAGTATTGGGAAAACTGAAGCTTTCTTT
TRBV5-4,TRBJ2-7,many,NA,CASSSDGGPYEQYF,TGTGCCAGCAGCTCCGACGGCGGACCCTACGAGCAGTACTTC
TRBV27,TRBJ2-7,many,TRBD1,CASRPWTGGGEQYF,TGTGCCAGCAGGCCATGGACAGGGGGAGGCGAGCAGTACTTC
TRBV7-2,TRBJ1-2,many,NA,CASSYPEGAGSYGYTF,TGTGCCAGCAGCTACCCCGAGGGCGCAGGGAGCTATGGCTACACCTTC
TRBV5-6,TRBJ2-1,NA,TRBD2,CASSLALAGWNEQFF,TGTGCCAGCAGCTTGGCGTTAGCGGGATGGAATGAGCAGTTCTTC
TRBV28,TRBJ1-5,many,NA,CASSRTVRLYQPQHF,TGTGCCAGCAGTCGGACTGTCCGGTTGTATCAGCCCCAGCATTTT
TRBV27,TRBJ2-3,few,NA,CASSSPPGRAKDTQYF,TGTGCCAGCAGTTCACCTCCGGGTAGGGCCAAAGATACGCAGTATTTT
TRBV7-4,TRBJ2-2,NA,TRBD2,CASSFPAGGLTGELFF,TGTGCCAGCAGCTTCCCAGCGGGAGGACTGACCGGGGAGCTGTTTTTT
TRBV7-9,TRBJ2-1,NA,NA,CASSLGDAYEQFF,TGTGCCAGCAGCTTAGGGGACGCCTATGAGCAGTTCTTC
TRBV5-4,TRBJ2-3,many,TRBD2,CASSLGVEGGSTDTQYF,TGTGCCAGCAGCCTTGGGGTTGAGGGCGGGAGTACAGATACGCAGTATTTT
TRBV6-5,TRBJ1-5,NA,TRBD1,CASSSQGVSNQPQHF,TGTGCCAGCAGTTCCCAGGGGGTGAGCAATCAGCCCCAGCATTTT
TRBV7-9,TRBJ2-1,many,TRBD1,CASSQPSGTAYNEQFF,TGTGCCAGCAGCCAGCCCTCCGGGACAGCCTACAATGAGCAGTTCTTC
TRBV7-8,TRBJ2-3,many,TRBD2,CASSLADSGSGPDTQYF,TGTGCCAGCAGCTTAGCGGATAGCGGGAGTGGGCCAGATACGCAGTATTTT
TRBV6-5,TRBJ1-2,few,NA,CASSYSGGTDYGYTF,TGTGCCAGCAGTTACTCGGGAGGGACGGACTATGGCTACACCTTC
TRBV7-2,TRBJ2-1,many,TRBD2,CASSSSGALNNEQFF,TGTGCCAGCAGCTCTAGCGGGGCCCTAAACAATGAGCAGTTCTTC
TRBV27,TRBJ2-7,NA,TRBD1,CASSLSRTGVNYEQYF,TGTGCCAGCAGTTTAAGTAGGACAGGGGTGAACTACGAGCAGTACTTC
TRBV18,TRBJ2-7,few,TRBD2,CASQLLAGGNYEQYF,TGTGCCAGCCAGCTACTAGCGGGAGGGAACTACGAGCAGTACTTC
TRBV19,TRBJ1-2,many,TRBD1,CASSIVDRGGISDGYTF,TGTGCCAGTAGTATTGTGGACAGGGGAGGGATTTCGGATGGCTACACCTTC
TRBV6-1,TRBJ2-7,NA,TRBD1,CASKGGATGAREQYF,TGTGCCAGTAAAGGAGGGGCGACAGGGGCGAGGGAGCAGTACTTC
TRBV7-6,TRBJ2-5,many,NA,CASSLNPRETQYF,TGTGCCAGCAGCCTGAACCCAAGAGAGACCCAGTACTTC
TRBV24-1,TRBJ2-1,few,TRBD1,CATSQGAPYNEQFF,TGTGCCACCTCACAGGGGGCCCCCTACAATGAGCAGTTCTTC